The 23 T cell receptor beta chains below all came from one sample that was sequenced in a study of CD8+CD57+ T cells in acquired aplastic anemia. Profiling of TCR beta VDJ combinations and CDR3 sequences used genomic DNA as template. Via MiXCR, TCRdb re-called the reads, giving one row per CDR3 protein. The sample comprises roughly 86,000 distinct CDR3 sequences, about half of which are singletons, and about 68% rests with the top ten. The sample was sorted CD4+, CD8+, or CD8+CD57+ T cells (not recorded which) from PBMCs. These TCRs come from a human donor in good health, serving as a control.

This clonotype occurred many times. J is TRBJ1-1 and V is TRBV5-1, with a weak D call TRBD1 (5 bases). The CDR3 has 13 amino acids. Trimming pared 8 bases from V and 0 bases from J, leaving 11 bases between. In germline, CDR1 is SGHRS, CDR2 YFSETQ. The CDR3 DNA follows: TGCGCCAGTGTTGGGGGGATGAACACTGAAGCTTTCTTT. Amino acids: CASVGGMNTEAFF.

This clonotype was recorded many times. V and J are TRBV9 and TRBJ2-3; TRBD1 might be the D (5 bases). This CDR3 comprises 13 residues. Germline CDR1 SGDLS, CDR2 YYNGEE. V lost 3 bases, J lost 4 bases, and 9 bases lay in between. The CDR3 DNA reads TGTGCCAGCAGCGGCAGGGAACCAGATACGCAGTATTTT. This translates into CASSGREPDTQYF.

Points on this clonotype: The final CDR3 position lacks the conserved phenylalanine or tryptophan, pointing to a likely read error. CDR3 sequence (DNA): TGTGCCACCAGCATCACAGGGGCTGGAATCACCATATATTCT. Amino acid sequence: CATSITGAGITIYS. V is TRBV15 and J is TRBJ1-3, with 7 bases aligning to TRBD1. CDR3 length: 14 amino acids. CDR1 is LNHNV, CDR2 YYDKDF, per germline (reference sequence).

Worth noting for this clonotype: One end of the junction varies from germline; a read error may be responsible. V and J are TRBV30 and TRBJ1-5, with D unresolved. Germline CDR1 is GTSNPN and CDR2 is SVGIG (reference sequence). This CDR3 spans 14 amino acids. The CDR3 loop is CAWSDRTSHQSQHF. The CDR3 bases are TGTGCCTGGAGTGACAGAACAAGCCATCAGTCCCAGCATTTT.

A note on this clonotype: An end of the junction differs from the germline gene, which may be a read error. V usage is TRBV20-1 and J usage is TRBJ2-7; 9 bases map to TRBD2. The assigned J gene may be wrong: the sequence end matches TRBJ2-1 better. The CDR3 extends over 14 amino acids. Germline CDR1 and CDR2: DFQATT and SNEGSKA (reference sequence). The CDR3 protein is CSASGTSSYDEQFF. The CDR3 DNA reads TGCAGTGCTTCCGGGACTAGCAGCTACGATGAGCAGTTCTTC.

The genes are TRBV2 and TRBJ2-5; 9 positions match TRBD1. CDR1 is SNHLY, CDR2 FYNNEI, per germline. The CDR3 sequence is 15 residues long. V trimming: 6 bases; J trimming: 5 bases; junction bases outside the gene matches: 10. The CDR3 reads CASSQGQGVFETQYF. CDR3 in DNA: TGTGCCAGCAGCCAGGGACAGGGTGTTTTTGAGACCCAGTACTTC.

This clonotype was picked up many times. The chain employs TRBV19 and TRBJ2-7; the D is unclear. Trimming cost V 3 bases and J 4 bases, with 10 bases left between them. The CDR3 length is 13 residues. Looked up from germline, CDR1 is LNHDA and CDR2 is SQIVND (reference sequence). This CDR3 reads CASSIGRFYEQYF. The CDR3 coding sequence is TGTGCCAGTAGTATCGGAAGGTTTTACGAGCAGTACTTC. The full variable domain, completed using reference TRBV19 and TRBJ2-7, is DGGITQSPKYLFRKEGQNVTLSCEQNLNHDAMYWYRQDPGQGLRLIYYSQIVNDFQKGDIAEGYSVSREKKESFPLTVTSAQKNPTAFYLCASSIGRFYEQYFGPGTRLTVT.

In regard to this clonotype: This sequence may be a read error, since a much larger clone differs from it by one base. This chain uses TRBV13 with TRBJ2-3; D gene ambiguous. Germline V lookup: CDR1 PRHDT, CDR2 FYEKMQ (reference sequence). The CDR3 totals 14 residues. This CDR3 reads CVSSSRSGTDTQYF. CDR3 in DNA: TGTGTCAGCAGCTCAAGATCCGGGACAGATACGCAGTATTTT.

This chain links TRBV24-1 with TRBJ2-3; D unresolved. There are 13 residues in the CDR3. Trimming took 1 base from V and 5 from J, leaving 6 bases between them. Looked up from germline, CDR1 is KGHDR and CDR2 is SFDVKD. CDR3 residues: CATSDFLGDTQYF. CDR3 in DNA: TGTGCCACCAGTGATTTCCTGGGAGATACGCAGTATTTT.

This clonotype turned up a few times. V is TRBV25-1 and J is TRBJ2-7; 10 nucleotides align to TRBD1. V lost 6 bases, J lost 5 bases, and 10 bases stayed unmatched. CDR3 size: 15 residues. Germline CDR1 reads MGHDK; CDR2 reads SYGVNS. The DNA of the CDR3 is TGTGCCAGCAGCACGGGACAGGGGTACAAGGACGAGCAGTACGTC. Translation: CASSTGQGYKDEQYV.

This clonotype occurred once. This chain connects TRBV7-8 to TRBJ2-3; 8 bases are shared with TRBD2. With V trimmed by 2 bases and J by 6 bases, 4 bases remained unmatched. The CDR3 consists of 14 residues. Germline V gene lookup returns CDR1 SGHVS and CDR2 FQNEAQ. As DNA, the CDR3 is TGTGCCAGCAGCTTACAAGCGGGGGTGGATACGCAGTATTTT. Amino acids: CASSLQAGVDTQYF.

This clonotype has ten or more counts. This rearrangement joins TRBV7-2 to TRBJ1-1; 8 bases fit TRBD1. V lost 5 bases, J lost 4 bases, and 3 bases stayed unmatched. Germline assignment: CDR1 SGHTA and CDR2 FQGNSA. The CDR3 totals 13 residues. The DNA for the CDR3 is TGTGCCAGCAGCGTAGGGACAGGCACTGAAGCTTTCTTT. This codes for CASSVGTGTEAFF.

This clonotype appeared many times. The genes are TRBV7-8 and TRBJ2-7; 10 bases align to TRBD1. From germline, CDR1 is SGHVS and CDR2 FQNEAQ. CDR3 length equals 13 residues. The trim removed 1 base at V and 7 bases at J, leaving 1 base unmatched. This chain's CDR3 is CASSLGTGGEQYF. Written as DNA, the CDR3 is TGTGCCAGCAGCTTAGGGACAGGGGGAGAGCAGTACTTC.

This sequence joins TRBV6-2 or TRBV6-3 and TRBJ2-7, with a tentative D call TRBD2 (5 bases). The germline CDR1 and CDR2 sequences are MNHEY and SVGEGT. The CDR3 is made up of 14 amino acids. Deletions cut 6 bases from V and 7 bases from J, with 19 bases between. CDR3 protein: CASSPGLEVGEQYF. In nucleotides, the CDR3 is TGTGCCAGCAGCCCCGGACTTGAAGTGGGTGAGCAGTACTTC.

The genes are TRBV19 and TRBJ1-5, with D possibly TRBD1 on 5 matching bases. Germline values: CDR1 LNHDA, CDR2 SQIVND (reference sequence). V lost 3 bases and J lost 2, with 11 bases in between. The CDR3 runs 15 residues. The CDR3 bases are TGTGCCAGTAGTATTGGCAGGGCTGGCAATCAGCCCCAGCATTTT. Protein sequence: CASSIGRAGNQPQHF.

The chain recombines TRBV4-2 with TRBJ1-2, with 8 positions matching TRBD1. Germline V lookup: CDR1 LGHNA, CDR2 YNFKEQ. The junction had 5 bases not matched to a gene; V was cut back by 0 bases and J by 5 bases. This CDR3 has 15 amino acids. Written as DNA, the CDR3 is TGTGCCAGCAGCCAAGATCAGGACAGGGATTATGGCTACACCTTC. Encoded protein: CASSQDQDRDYGYTF.

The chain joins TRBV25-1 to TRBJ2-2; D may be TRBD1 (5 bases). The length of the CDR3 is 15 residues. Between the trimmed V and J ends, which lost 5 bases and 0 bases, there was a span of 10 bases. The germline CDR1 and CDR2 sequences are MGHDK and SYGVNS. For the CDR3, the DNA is TGTGCCAGCAGTAAGACAGTTACGAACACCGGGGAGCTGTTTTTT. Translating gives CASSKTVTNTGELFF. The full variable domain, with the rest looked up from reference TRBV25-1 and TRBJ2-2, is EADIYQTPRYLVIGTGKKITLECSQTMGHDKMYWYQQDPGMELHLIHYSYGVNSTEKGDLSSESTVSRIRTEHFPLTLESARPSHTSQYLCASSKTVTNTGELFFGEGSRLTVL.

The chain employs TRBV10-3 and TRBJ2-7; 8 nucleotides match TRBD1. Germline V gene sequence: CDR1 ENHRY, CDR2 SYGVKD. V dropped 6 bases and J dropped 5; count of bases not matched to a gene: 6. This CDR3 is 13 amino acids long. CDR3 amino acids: CAIRGTGVDEQYF. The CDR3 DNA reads TGTGCCATCAGGGGGACAGGCGTGGACGAGCAGTACTTC.

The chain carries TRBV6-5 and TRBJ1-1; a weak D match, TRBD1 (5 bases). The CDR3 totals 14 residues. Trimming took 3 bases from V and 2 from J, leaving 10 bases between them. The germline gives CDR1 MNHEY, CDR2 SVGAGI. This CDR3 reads CASSYQGLNTEAFF. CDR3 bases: TGTGCCAGCAGTTATCAGGGCCTCAACACTGAAGCTTTCTTT.

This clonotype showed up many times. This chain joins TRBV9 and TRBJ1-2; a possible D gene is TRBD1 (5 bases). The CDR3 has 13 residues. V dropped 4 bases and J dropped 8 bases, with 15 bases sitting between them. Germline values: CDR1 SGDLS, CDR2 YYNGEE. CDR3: CASSFGTGGGYTF. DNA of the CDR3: TGTGCCAGCAGCTTCGGGACTGGGGGGGGCTACACCTTC.

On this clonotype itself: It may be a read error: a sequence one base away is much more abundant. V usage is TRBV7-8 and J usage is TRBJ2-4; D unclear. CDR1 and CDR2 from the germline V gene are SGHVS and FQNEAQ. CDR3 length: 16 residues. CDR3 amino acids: CASSPVRAGAKNIRYF. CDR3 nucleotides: TGTGCCAGCAGCCCAGTCCGCGCCGGAGCCAAAAACATTCGGTACTTC.

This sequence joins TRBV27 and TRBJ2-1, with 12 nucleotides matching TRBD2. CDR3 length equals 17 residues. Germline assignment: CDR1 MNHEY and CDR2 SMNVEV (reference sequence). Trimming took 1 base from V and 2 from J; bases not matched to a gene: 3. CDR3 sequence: CASSLLTSGGPYNEQFF. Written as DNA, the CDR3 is TGTGCCAGCAGTTTATTGACTAGCGGGGGCCCCTACAATGAGCAGTTCTTC.

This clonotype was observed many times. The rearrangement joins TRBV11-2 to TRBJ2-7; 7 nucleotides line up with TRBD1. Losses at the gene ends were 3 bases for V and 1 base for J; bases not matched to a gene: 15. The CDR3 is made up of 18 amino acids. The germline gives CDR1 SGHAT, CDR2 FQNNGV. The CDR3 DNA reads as TGTGCCAGCAGCTTTCATCCAGACGGGACAGCCCTTTCCTACGAGCAGTACGTC. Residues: CASSFHPDGTALSYEQYV.